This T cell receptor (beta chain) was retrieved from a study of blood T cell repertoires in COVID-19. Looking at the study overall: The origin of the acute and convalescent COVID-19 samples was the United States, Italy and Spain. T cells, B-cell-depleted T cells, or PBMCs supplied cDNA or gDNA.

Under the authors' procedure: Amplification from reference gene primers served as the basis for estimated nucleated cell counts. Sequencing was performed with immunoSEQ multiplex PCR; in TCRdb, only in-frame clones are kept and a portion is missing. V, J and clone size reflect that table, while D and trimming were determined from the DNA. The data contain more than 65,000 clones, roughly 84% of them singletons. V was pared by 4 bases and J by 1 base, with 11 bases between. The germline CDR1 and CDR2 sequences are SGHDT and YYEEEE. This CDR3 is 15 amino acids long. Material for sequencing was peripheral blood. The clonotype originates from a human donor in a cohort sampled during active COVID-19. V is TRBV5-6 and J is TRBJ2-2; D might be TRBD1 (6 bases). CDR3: CASSPLDRNTGELFF. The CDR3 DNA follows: TGTGCCAGCAGCCCCCTGGACAGGAACACCGGGGAGCTGTTTTTT.